This T cell receptor beta chain stems from a study of regulatory T cells in long-lasting Graves disease. Study results and caveats: Persistent disease showed a preference for TRBV28, TRBJ1-2 and TRBJ2-5.

To make TCR beta libraries, researchers used iRepertoire HTBI primers and Arm-PCR of CDR3 regions. TCRdb called the multiplex PCR reads again in MiXCR, with one record for every CDR3 protein. The profile shows 300,000 to 450,000 distinct CDR3 sequences, roughly a sixth of them singletons. Ten or more counts support this clonotype. Its antigen is not identified. Deletions cut 6 bases from V and 0 bases from J, with 21 bases between. This CDR3 is 18 amino acids long. Germline-derived CDR1 and CDR2 are WSHSY and SAAADI. The time point was: newly diagnosed GD, antithyroid drugs for less than 3 months. PBMC RNA was the source of the TCR library. Graves' disease was diagnosed by American Thyroid Association guidelines. Peripheral blood, about 9 milliliters per patient, was collected in EDTA tubes.

The sample consisted of peripheral blood mononuclear cells (PBMCs), taken at new diagnosis, from a patient treated with antithyroid drugs. The chain is built from TRBV10-2 and TRBJ1-5; TRBD1 might be the D (6 bases). The clonotype comes from a female donor with Graves disease. CDR3 DNA sequence: TGCGCCAGCAGGGAAGACAGGTCCGGATCTTTTAGCAATCAGCCCCAGCATTTT. Translation gives CASREDRSGSFSNQPQHF.